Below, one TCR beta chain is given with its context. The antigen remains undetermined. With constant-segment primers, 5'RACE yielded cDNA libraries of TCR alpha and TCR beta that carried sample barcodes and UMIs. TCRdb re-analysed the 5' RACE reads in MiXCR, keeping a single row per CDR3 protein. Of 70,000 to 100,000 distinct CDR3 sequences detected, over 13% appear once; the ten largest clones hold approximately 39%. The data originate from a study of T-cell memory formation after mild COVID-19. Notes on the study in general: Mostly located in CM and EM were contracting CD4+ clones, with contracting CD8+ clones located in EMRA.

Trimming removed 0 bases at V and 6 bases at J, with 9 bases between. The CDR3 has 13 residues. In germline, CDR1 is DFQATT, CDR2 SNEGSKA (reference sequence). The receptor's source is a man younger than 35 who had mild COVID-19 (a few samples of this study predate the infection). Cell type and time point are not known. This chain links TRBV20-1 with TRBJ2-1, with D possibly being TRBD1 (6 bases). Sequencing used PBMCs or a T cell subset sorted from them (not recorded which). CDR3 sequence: CSARELGGNEQFF. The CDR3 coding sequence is TGCAGTGCTAGAGAGTTAGGGGGCAATGAGCAGTTCTTC.